The next 5 T cell receptor beta chains were all read from a single sample in a study of vaccination and CD4 T cells after COVID-19. Sequencing of the DNA from cultured CD4+ T cells was carried out with the Oncomine TCR Beta short-read assay. TCRdb re-called the PCR reads through MiXCR, storing one row per CDR3 protein. This table has some 26,000 distinct CDR3 sequences, roughly 52% appearing once. Which antigens these TCRs recognize remains unknown. Stated treatment: approximately nine-day PBMC culture with coronavirus spike peptide pools or control peptides (ViraFEST assay). Source: CD4+ T cells from blood, cultured in vitro, taken before SARS-CoV-2 vaccination. The receptors shown here come from a human donor who received a COVID-19 vaccine.

In this sample, this clonotype turned up a few times. This chain connects TRBV10-3 to TRBJ1-1; the D gene is possibly TRBD1 (6 bases). Germline V lookup: CDR1 ENHRY, CDR2 SYGVKD. The CDR3 is made up of 16 amino acids. The V end was cut by 4 bases, the J end by 2 bases, with 17 bases between. The CDR3 coding sequence is TGTGCCATCAGTGGTGGAGGGGGGCGCGGAAACACTGAAGCTTTCTTT. Its translation: CAISGGGGRGNTEAFF.

In its sample, this clonotype was seen a few times. This chain links TRBV7-9 with TRBJ2-3; 9 nucleotides line up with TRBD1. V shed 5 bases, J shed 9 bases, and the junction held 9 bases outside the gene matches. The germline CDR1 and CDR2 sequences are SEHNR and FQNEAQ (reference sequence). This CDR3 has 14 amino acids. CDR3 sequence: CASSELTGGTTQYF. DNA for the CDR3: TGTGCCAGCAGCGAATTAACAGGGGGCACAACGCAGTATTTT. The entire variable domain, with the rest obtained from reference TRBV7-9 and TRBJ2-3, is as follows: DTGVSQNPRHKITKRGQNVTFRCDPISEHNRLYWYRQTLGQGPEFLTYFQNEAQLEKSRLLSDRFSAERPKGSFSTLEIQRTEQGDSAMYLCASSELTGGTTQYFGPGTRLTVL.

The rearrangement uses TRBV10-3 and TRBJ1-6; 9 bases are shared with TRBD1. The CDR3 covers 15 residues. V lost 4 bases to trimming and J lost 7 bases; unmatched junction nucleotides: 5. Looked up from germline, CDR1 is ENHRY and CDR2 is SYGVKD. The CDR3 sequence is CAISGGQGGNSPLHF. The CDR3 DNA is TGTGCCATCAGTGGGGGACAGGGAGGCAATTCACCCCTCCACTTT.

The chain links TRBV5-1 to TRBJ2-5, with D unresolved. Trimming took off 2 bases at V and 2 bases at J, with 13 bases between the two ends. The CDR3 runs to 15 residues. Germline V CDR1 and CDR2: SGHRS, YFSETQ. CDR3 nucleotide sequence: TGCGCCAGCAGCTTAGGATCGACGGAACAAGAGACCCAGTACTTC. This translates into CASSLGSTEQETQYF.

This clonotype has more than one count but fewer than ten. V and J are TRBV6-1 and TRBJ1-2, with 11 nucleotides matching TRBD1. The CDR3 has 17 amino acids. Germline CDR1 reads MNHNS; CDR2 reads SASEGT. The J segment lost 4 bases and the V segment lost 6 bases, leaving 13 bases of the junction unmatched. The CDR3 DNA follows: TGTGCCAGCAGCCTGACGGACAGGGGGCGCGTCGGCTATGGCTACACCTTC. This translates into CASSLTDRGRVGYGYTF.